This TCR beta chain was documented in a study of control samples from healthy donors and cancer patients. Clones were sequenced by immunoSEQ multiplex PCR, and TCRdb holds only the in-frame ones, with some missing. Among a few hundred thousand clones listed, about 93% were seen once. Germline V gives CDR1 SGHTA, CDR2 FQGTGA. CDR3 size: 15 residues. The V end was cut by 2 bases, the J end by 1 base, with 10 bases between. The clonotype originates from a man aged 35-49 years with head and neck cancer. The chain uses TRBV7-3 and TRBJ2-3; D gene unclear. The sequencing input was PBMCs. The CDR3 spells CASSLGIGGTDTQYF. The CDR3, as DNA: TGTGCCAGCAGCTTAGGAATCGGCGGCACAGATACGCAGTATTTT.